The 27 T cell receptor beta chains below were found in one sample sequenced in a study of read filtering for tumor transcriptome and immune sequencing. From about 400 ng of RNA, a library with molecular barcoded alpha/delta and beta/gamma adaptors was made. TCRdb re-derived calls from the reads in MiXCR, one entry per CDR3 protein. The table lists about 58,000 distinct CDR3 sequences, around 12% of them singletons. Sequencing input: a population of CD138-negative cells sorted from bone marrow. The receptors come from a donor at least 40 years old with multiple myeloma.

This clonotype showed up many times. The CDR3 protein is CASSFRYSGALTDTQYF. The CDR3 bases are TGTGCCAGCAGTTTCCGATATAGCGGGGCCCTTACAGATACGCAGTATTTT. The chain uses TRBV27 and TRBJ2-3; 8 bases line up with TRBD2. Germline V gene sequence: CDR1 MNHEY, CDR2 SMNVEV (reference sequence). This CDR3 has 17 residues. V shed 3 bases, J shed 3 bases, and the junction held 11 bases outside the gene matches.

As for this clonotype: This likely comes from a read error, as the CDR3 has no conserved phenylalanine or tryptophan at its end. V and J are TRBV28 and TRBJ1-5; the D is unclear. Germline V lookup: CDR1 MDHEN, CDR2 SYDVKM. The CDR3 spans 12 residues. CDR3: CDSTPFGWPQHY. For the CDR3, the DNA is TGTGACAGCACCCCTTTCGGTTGGCCCCAGCATTAT.

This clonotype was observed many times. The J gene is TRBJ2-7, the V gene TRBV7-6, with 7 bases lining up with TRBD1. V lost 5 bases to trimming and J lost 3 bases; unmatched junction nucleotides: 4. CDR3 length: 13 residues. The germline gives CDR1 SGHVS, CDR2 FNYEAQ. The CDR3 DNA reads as TGTGCCAGCAGCCAAAACAGGGGCTACGAGCAGTACTTC. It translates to CASSQNRGYEQYF.

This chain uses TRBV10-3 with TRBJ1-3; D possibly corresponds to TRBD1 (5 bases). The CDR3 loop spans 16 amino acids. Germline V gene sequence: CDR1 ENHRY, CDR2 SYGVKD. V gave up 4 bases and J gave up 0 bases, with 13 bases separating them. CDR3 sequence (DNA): TGTGCCATCAGTGGAAGTGACAGTTACTCTGGAAACACCATATATTTT. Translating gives CAISGSDSYSGNTIYF.

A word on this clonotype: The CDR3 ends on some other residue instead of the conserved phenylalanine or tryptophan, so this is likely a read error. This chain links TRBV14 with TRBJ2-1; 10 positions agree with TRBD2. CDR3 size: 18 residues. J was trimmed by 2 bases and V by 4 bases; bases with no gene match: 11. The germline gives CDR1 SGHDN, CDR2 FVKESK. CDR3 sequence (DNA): TGTGCCAGCAGCCGACGGGGACTCACTAGCGGGGCCTACAATGAGCAGTTCTCC. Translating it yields CASSRRGLTSGAYNEQFS.

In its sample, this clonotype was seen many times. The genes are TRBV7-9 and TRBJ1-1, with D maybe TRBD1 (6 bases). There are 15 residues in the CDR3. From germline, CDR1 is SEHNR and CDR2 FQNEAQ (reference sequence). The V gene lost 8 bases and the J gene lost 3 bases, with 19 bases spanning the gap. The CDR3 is CASLPAGRGDTEAFF. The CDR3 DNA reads TGTGCCAGCCTCCCGGCGGGCAGGGGAGACACTGAAGCTTTCTTT.

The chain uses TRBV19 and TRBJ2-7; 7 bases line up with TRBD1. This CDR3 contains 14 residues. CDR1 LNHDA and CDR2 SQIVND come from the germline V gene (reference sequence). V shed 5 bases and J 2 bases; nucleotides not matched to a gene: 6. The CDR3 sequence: CASSWDSYPYEQYF. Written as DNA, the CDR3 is TGTGCCAGTAGTTGGGACAGCTACCCCTACGAGCAGTACTTC.

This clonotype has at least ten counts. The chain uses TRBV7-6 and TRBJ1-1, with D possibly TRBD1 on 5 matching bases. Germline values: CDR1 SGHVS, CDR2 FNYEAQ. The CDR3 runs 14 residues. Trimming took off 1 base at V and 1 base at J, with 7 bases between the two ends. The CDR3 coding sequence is TGTGCCAGCAGCTTAGGGGGGGGGAACACTGAAGCTTTCTTT. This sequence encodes CASSLGGGNTEAFF.

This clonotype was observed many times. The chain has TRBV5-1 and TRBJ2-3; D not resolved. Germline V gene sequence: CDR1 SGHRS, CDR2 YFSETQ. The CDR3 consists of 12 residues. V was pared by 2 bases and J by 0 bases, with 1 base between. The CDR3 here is CASSFSTDTQYF. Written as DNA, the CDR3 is TGCGCCAGCAGCTTCAGCACAGATACGCAGTATTTT.

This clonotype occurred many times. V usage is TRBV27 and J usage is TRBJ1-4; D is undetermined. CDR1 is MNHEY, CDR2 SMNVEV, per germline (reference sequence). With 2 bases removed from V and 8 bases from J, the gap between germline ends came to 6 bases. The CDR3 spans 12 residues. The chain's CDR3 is CASSLPGEKLFF. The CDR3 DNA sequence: TGTGCCAGCAGTTTACCGGGAGAAAAACTGTTTTTT.

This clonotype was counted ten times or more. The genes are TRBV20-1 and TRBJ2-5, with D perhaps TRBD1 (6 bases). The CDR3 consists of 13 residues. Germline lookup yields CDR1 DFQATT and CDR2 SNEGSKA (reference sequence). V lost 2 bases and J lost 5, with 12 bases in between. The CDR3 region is CSARPGALETQYF. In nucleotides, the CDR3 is TGCAGTGCTAGACCAGGGGCCCTGGAGACCCAGTACTTC.

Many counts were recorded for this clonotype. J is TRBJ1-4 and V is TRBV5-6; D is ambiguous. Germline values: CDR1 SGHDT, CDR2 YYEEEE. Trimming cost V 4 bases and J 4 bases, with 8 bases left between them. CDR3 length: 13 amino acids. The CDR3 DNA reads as TGTGCCAGCAGCCGCGGACGTAATGAAAAACTGTTTTTT. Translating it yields CASSRGRNEKLFF. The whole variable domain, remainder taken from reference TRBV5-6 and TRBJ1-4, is DAGVTQSPTHLIKTRGQQVTLRCSPKSGHDTVSWYQQALGQGPQFIFQYYEEEERQRGNFPDRFSGHQFPNYSSELNVNALLLGDSALYLCASSRGRNEKLFFGSGTQLSVL.

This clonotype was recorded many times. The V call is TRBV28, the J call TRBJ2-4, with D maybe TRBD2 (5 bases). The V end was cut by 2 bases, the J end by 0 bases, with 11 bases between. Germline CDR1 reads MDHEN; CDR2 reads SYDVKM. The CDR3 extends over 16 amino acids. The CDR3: CASSLRDALAKNIQYF. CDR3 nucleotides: TGTGCCAGCAGTTTACGGGATGCGCTAGCCAAAAACATTCAGTACTTC.

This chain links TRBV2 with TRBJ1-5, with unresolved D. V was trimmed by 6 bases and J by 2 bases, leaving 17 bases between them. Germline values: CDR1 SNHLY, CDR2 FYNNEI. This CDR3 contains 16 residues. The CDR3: CASRPSVYNGNQPQHF. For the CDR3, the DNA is TGTGCCAGCAGGCCCTCAGTCTATAATGGCAATCAGCCCCAGCATTTT.

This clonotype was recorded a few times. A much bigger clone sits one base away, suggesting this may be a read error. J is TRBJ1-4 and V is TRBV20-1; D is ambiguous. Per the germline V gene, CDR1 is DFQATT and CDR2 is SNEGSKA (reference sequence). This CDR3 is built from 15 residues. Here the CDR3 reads CSASETPTTNEKLSF. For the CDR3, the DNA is TGCAGTGCTAGTGAGACACCCACAACTAATGAAAAACTGTCTTTT.

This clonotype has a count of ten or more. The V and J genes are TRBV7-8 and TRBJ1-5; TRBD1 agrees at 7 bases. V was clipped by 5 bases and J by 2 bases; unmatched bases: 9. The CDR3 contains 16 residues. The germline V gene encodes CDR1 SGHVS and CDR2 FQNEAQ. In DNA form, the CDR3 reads TGTGCCAGCAGCCGACAGGGAGGGTTAGGCAATCAGCCCCAGCATTTT. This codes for CASSRQGGLGNQPQHF.

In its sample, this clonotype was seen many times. The CDR3, as DNA: TGCGCCAGCAGCCCTGACCCGGGGGAAGAGACCCAGTACTTC. It encodes CASSPDPGEETQYF. V is TRBV4-1 and J is TRBJ2-5; D perhaps matches TRBD2 (6 bases). V lost 4 bases and J 3 bases, leaving 12 bases between the germline ends. Germline V gives CDR1 MGHRA, CDR2 YSYEKL. CDR3 length: 14 amino acids.

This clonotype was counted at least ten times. In DNA, the CDR3 is TGCGCCAGCAGCGGTTTTTCGAGCACAGATACGCAGTATTTT. The encoded protein is CASSGFSSTDTQYF. The V and J genes are TRBV5-1 and TRBJ2-3; no clear D gene. The CDR3 totals 14 residues. The germline V gene encodes CDR1 SGHRS and CDR2 YFSETQ. Trimming took 4 bases from V and 0 from J, leaving 9 bases between them.

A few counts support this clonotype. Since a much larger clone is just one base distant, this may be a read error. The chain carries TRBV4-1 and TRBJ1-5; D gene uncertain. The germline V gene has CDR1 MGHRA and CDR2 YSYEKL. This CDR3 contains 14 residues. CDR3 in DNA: TGCGTCAGCAGTCTTCTGATAAGTTCTCAGCCCCAGCATTTT. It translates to CVSSLLISSQPQHF.

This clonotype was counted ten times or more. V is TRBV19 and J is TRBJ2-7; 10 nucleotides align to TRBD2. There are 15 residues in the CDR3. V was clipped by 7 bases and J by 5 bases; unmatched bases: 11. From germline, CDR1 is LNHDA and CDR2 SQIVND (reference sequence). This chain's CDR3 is CASTPGASGGHEQYF. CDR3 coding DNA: TGTGCCAGTACCCCGGGGGCTAGCGGGGGTCACGAGCAGTACTTC. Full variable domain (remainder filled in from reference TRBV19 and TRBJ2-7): DGGITQSPKYLFRKEGQNVTLSCEQNLNHDAMYWYRQDPGQGLRLIYYSQIVNDFQKGDIAEGYSVSREKKESFPLTVTSAQKNPTAFYLCASTPGASGGHEQYFGPGTRLTVT.

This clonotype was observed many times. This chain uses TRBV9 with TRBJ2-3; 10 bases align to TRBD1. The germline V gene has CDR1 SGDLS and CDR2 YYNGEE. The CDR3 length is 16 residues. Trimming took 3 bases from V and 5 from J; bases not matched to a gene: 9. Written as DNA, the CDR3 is TGTGCCAGCAGCGCCGCCGGGACAGGGGTGGGAGATACGCAGTATTTT. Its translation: CASSAAGTGVGDTQYF.

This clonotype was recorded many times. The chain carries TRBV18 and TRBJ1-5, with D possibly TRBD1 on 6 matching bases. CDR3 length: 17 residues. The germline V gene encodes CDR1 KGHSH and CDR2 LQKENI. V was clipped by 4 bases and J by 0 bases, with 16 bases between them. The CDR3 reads CASSLTPGQDSNQPQHF. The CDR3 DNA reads TGTGCCAGCTCACTAACTCCGGGACAAGATAGCAATCAGCCCCAGCATTTT.

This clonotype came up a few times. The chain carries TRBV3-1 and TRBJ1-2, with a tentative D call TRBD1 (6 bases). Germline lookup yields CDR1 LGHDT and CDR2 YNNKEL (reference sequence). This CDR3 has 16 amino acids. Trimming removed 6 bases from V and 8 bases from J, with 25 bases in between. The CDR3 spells CASSPTSSGRGGGYTF. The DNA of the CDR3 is TGTGCCAGCAGTCCTACCTCCTCGGGCAGGGGAGGCGGCTACACCTTC.

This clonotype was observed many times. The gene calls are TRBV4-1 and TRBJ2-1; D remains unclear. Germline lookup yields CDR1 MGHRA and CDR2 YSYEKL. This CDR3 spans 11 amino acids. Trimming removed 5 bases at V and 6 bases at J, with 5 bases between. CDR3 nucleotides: TGCGCCAGCAGCATGCCCAATGAGCAGTTCTTC. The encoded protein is CASSMPNEQFF.

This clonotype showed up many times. CDR3 sequence reads: CSAWTSMGPTDTQYF. Written as DNA, the CDR3 is TGCAGTGCTTGGACAAGCATGGGCCCCACAGATACGCAGTATTTT. V and J are TRBV20-1 and TRBJ2-3, with TRBD1 as a possible D gene (5 bases). CDR1 and CDR2 (germline): DFQATT, SNEGSKA (reference sequence). Trimming took 5 bases from V and 2 from J, leaving 17 bases between them. The CDR3 extends over 15 amino acids.

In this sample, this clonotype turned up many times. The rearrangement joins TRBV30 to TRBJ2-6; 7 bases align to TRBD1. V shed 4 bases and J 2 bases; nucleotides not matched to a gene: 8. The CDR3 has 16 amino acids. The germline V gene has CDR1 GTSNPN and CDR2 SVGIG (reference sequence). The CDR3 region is CAWTPTGVTGANVLTF. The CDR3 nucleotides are TGTGCCTGGACACCAACAGGGGTGACTGGGGCCAACGTCCTGACTTTC.

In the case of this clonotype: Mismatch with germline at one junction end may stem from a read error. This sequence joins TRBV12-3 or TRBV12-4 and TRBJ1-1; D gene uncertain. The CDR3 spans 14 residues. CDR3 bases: TGTGCCAGCCGTTTAGGACGGGCCAGCACTGGAGCTTTCTTT. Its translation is CASRLGRASTGAFF.